This T cell receptor beta chain was captured by sequencing in a study of blood T cell repertoires in COVID-19. CDR1 SGHRS and CDR2 YFSETQ come from the germline V gene. V was pared by 0 bases and J by 5 bases, with 9 bases between. This CDR3 contains 14 residues. The data were produced by immunoSEQ multiplex PCR, yet TCRdb's version contains in-frame clones alone and is incomplete. Among some 140,000 clones listed, around four fifths were seen once. J is TRBJ1-5 and V is TRBV5-1; unclear D gene. Specimen: PBMCs or T cells enriched from blood (not recorded which). The receptor was isolated from a man in his forties with acute COVID-19. The CDR3 DNA follows: TGCGCCAGCAGCTTGGGTTATACGGATCAGCCCCAGCATTTT. This gives the protein CASSLGYTDQPQHF. Drawing the rest from reference TRBV5-1 and TRBJ1-5, the complete variable domain is KAGVTQTPRYLIKTRGQQVTLSCSPISGHRSVSWYQQTPGQGLQFLFEYFSETQRNKGNFPGRFSGRQFSNSRSEMNVSTLELGDSALYLCASSLGYTDQPQHFGDGTRLSIL.